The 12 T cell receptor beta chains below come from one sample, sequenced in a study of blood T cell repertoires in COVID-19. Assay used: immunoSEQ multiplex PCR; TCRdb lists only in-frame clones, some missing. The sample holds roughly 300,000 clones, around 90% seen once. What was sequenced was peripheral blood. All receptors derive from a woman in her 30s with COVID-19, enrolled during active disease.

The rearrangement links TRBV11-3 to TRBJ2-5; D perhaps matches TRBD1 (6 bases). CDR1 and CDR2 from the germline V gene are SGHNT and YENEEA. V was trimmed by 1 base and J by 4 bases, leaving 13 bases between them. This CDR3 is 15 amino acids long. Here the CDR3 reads CASSLGRTVTETQYF. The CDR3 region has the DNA TGTGCCAGCAGCTTAGGCCGGACAGTTACAGAGACCCAGTACTTC.

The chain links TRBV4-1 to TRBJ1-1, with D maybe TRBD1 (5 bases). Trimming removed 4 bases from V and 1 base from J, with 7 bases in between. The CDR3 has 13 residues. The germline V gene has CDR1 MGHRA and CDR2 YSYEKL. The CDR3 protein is CASSPQGNTEAFF. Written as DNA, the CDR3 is TGCGCCAGCAGCCCGCAGGGGAACACTGAAGCTTTCTTT.

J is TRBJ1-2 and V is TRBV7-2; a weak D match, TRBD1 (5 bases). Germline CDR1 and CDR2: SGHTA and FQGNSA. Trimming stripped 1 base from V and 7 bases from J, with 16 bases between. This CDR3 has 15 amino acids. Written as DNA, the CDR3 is TGTGCCAGCAGCTTAGTGTTAGGGGTTCCAAGTGGCTACACCTTC. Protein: CASSLVLGVPSGYTF.

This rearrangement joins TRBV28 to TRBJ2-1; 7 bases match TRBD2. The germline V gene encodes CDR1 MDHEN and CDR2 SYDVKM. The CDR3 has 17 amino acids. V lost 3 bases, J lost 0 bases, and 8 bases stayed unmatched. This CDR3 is CASSLVSWTSSYNEQFF. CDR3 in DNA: TGTGCCAGCAGTTTGGTTTCATGGACTAGCTCCTACAATGAGCAGTTCTTC.

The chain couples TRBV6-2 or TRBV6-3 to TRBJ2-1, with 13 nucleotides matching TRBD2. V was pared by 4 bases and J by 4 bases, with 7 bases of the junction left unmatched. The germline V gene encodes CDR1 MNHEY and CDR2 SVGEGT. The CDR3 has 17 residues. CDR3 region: CASSSLWTSGRYNEQFF. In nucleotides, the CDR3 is TGTGCCAGCAGTTCCCTTTGGACTAGCGGGAGATACAATGAGCAGTTCTTC.

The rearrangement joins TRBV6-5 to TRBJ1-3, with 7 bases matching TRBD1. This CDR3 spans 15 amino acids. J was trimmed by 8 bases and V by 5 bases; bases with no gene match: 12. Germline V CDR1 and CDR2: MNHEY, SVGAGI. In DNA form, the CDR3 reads TGTGCCAGCAGTCAAAGAGACGGCCAGGGGGACACCATATATTTT. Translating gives CASSQRDGQGDTIYF.

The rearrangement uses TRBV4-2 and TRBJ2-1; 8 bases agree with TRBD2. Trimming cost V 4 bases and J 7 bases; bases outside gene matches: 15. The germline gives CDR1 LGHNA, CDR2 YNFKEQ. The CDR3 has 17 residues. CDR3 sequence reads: CASSRLGSSGRGNEQFF. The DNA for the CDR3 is TGTGCCAGCAGCCGACTTGGGTCCAGCGGGAGAGGTAATGAGCAGTTCTTC.

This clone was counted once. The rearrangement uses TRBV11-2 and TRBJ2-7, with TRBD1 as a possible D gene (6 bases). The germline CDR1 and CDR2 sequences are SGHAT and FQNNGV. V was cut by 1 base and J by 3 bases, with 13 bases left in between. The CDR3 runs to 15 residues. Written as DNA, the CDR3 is TGTGCCAGCAGCTTAGTAGGGGGTGGTTTCTACGAGCAGTACTTC. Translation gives CASSLVGGGFYEQYF.

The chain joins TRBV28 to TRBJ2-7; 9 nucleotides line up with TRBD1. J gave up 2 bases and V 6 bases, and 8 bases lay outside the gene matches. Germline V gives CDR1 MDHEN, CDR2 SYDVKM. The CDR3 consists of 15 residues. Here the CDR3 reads CASSLLGQGAYEQYF. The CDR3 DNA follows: TGTGCCAGCAGCCTCTTGGGACAGGGAGCCTACGAGCAGTACTTC. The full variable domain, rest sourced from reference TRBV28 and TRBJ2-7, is DVKVTQSSRYLVKRTGEKVFLECVQDMDHENMFWYRQDPGLGLRLIYFSYDVKMKEKGDIPEGYSVSREKKERFSLILESASTNQTSMYLCASSLLGQGAYEQYFGPGTRLTVT.

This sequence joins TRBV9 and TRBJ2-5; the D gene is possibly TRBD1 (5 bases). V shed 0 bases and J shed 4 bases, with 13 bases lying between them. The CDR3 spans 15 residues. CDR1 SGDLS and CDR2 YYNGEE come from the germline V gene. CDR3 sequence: CASSVGAGPGETQYF. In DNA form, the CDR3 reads TGTGCCAGCAGCGTAGGTGCAGGGCCCGGAGAGACCCAGTACTTC.

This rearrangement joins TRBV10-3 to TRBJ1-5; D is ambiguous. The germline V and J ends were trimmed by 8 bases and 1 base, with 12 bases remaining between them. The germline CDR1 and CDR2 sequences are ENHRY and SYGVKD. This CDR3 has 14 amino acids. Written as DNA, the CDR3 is TGTGCCATCCGTGGGCTAGGCAGCAATCAGCCCCAGCATTTT. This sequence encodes CAIRGLGSNQPQHF.

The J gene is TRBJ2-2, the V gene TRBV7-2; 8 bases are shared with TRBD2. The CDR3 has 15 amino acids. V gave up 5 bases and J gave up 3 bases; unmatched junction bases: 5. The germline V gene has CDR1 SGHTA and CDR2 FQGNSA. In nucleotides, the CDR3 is TGTGCCAGCAGCGGTACTAGCGGTTACACCGGGGAGCTGTTTTTT. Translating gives CASSGTSGYTGELFF.